These T cell receptor beta chains were read from a single sample in a study of blood T cells in healthy people across ages. MiXCR, applied by TCRdb to the 5' RACE reads, yields one record per CDR3 protein. The sample consists of some 1.5 million distinct CDR3 sequences, about 30% of them appearing once. Material for sequencing was blood. These receptors came from a woman in her 30s in good health. Each CDR3 is given with its conserved first and last residue. A D gene is named only where the DNA matches it firmly. Rows give clone size only sometimes, using once, few, many, or a class for an expanded clone.

j_gene: TRBJ2-3
d_gene: NA
v_gene: TRBV5-1
abundance: NA
CDR3nt: TGCGCCAGCAGCCATGGGTCTAGCACAGATACGCAGTATTTT
CDR3aa: CASSHGSSTDTQYF

j_gene: TRBJ2-1
d_gene: NA
v_gene: TRBV20-1
abundance: few
CDR3nt: TGCAGTGCTAGATCTAGGTTTGATGAGCAGTTCTTC
CDR3aa: CSARSRFDEQFF

j_gene: TRBJ2-1
d_gene: NA
v_gene: TRBV20-1
abundance: NA
CDR3nt: TGCAGTGCTATAACCCGACGTGAGCAGTTCTTC
CDR3aa: CSAITRREQFF

j_gene: TRBJ2-1
d_gene: NA
v_gene: TRBV6-2/TRBV6-3
abundance: NA
CDR3nt: TGTGCCAGCAGCGTCATCAATGAGCAGTTCTTC
CDR3aa: CASSVINEQFF

j_gene: TRBJ2-1
d_gene: TRBD2
v_gene: TRBV7-2
abundance: NA
CDR3nt: TGTGCCAGCCAGGCCTTACTAGCGACGAATGAGCAGTTCTTC
CDR3aa: CASQALLATNEQFF

j_gene: TRBJ2-5
d_gene: TRBD2
v_gene: TRBV10-3
abundance: NA
CDR3nt: TGTGCCATCAGTGTAGGAGCGGGAGGGCCGGCTGGACAAGAGACCCAGTACTTC
CDR3aa: CAISVGAGGPAGQETQYF

j_gene: TRBJ2-7
d_gene: NA
v_gene: TRBV6-1
abundance: many
CDR3nt: TGTGCCAGCAGTGGACGACGCACGGGGGAGCAGTACTTC
CDR3aa: CASSGRRTGEQYF

j_gene: TRBJ2-4
d_gene: NA
v_gene: TRBV20-1
abundance: NA
CDR3nt: TGCAGTGCTAGAGAAAGGGGGGCTGCCAAAAACATTCAGTACTTC
CDR3aa: CSARERGAAKNIQYF

j_gene: TRBJ1-2
d_gene: TRBD1
v_gene: TRBV19
abundance: NA
CDR3nt: TGTGCCAGTAAGCGGGACAGGGGCAACTATGGCTACACCTTC
CDR3aa: CASKRDRGNYGYTF

j_gene: TRBJ1-1
d_gene: NA
v_gene: TRBV20-1
abundance: NA
CDR3nt: TGCAGTGCTAGACATCCCGGCACTGAAGCTTTCTTT
CDR3aa: CSARHPGTEAFF

j_gene: TRBJ1-2
d_gene: NA
v_gene: TRBV5-1
abundance: many
CDR3nt: TGCGCCAGCAGCGCGCCTACAGGGACGGGGGGCTACACCTTC
CDR3aa: CASSAPTGTGGYTF

j_gene: TRBJ2-3
d_gene: NA
v_gene: TRBV11-2
abundance: NA
CDR3nt: TGTGCCAGCAGCGGGAGGTTGATAGATACGCAGTATTTT
CDR3aa: CASSGRLIDTQYF

j_gene: TRBJ2-1
d_gene: NA
v_gene: TRBV20-1
abundance: NA
CDR3nt: TGCAGTGCTCCTCCCATTGGGCTAGGAGTAGATGAGCAGTTCTTC
CDR3aa: CSAPPIGLGVDEQFF

j_gene: TRBJ2-5
d_gene: NA
v_gene: TRBV2
abundance: NA
CDR3nt: TGTGCCAGCAGTGGGACAGAACATGAGACCCAGTACTTC
CDR3aa: CASSGTEHETQYF

j_gene: TRBJ2-1
d_gene: NA
v_gene: TRBV12-3/TRBV12-4
abundance: NA
CDR3nt: TGTGCCAGCAGTTTTCGTCGAGCCGATGAGCAGTTCTTC
CDR3aa: CASSFRRADEQFF

j_gene: TRBJ2-3
d_gene: TRBD2
v_gene: TRBV20-1
abundance: NA
CDR3nt: TGCAGTGCCGGGGAGGGCGGAGGAGGCGCAGATACGCAGTATTTT
CDR3aa: CSAGEGGGGADTQYF

j_gene: TRBJ2-3
d_gene: NA
v_gene: TRBV7-6
abundance: many
CDR3nt: TGTGCCAGCAGCCCGGAGGGGGGGCGGGATACGCAGTATTTT
CDR3aa: CASSPEGGRDTQYF

j_gene: TRBJ2-1
d_gene: NA
v_gene: TRBV12-3/TRBV12-4
abundance: NA
CDR3nt: TGTGCCGGCAGTTCATGGGACCGGGGAGAGGATGAGCAGTTCTTC
CDR3aa: CAGSSWDRGEDEQFF

j_gene: TRBJ2-1
d_gene: NA
v_gene: TRBV12-3/TRBV12-4
abundance: few
CDR3nt: TGTGCCAGCAGACCAGGGAACAATGAGCAGTTCTTC
CDR3aa: CASRPGNNEQFF

j_gene: TRBJ2-7
d_gene: NA
v_gene: TRBV4-1
abundance: few
CDR3nt: TGCGCCAGCAGCCAAGTCATGACGGGGACTGGAAACTACGAGCAGTACTTC
CDR3aa: CASSQVMTGTGNYEQYF

j_gene: TRBJ2-1
d_gene: NA
v_gene: TRBV12-3/TRBV12-4
abundance: few
CDR3nt: TGTGCCAGCGGCGGCGACTTTTCAAAGCAGTTCTTC
CDR3aa: CASGGDFSKQFF

j_gene: TRBJ1-1
d_gene: NA
v_gene: TRBV6-6
abundance: NA
CDR3nt: TGTGCCAGTGCGGCGGGAATCGACGCTTTCTTT
CDR3aa: CASAAGIDAFF

j_gene: TRBJ2-1
d_gene: TRBD2
v_gene: TRBV7-9
abundance: few
CDR3nt: TGTGCCAGCAGCTCTGGGGTGGGAGGGCCGGATGAGCAGTTCTTC
CDR3aa: CASSSGVGGPDEQFF

j_gene: TRBJ1-1
d_gene: NA
v_gene: TRBV29-1
abundance: many
CDR3nt: TGCAGCGTTGGTCGGGACACTGAAGCTTTCTTT
CDR3aa: CSVGRDTEAFF

j_gene: TRBJ2-5
d_gene: TRBD2
v_gene: TRBV20-1
abundance: NA
CDR3nt: TGCAGTGCCCGCCCCGGCTCAGGACTAGTTCTACAAGAGACCCAGTACTTC
CDR3aa: CSARPGSGLVLQETQYF

j_gene: TRBJ2-1
d_gene: NA
v_gene: TRBV7-6
abundance: few
CDR3nt: TGTGCCAGCAGCTTGTATAAGGGTCCTAATGAGCAGTTCTTC
CDR3aa: CASSLYKGPNEQFF

j_gene: TRBJ2-1
d_gene: TRBD1
v_gene: TRBV19
abundance: NA
CDR3nt: TGTGCCAGTAGTATACGGACAGGAACCCCTATGAGCTACAATGAGCAGTTCTTC
CDR3aa: CASSIRTGTPMSYNEQFF